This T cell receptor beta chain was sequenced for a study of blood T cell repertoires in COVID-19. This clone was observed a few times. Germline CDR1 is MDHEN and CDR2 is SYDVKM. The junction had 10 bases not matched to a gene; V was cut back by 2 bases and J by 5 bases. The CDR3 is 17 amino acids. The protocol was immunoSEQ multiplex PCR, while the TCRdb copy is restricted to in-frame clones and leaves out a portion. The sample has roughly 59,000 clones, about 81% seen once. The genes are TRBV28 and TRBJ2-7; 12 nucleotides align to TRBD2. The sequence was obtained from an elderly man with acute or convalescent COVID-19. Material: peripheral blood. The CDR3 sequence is CASSLVGWTSGKNEQYF. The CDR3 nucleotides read TGTGCCAGCAGTTTAGTTGGCTGGACTAGCGGGAAAAACGAGCAGTACTTC.